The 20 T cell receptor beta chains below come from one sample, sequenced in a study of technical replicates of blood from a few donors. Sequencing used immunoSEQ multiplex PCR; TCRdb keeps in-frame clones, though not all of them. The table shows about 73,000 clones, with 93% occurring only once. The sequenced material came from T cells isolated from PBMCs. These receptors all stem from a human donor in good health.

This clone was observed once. CDR3 amino acids: CASSYSRTGLFYGYTF. The CDR3 DNA sequence: TGTGCCAGCAGTTACTCGAGGACAGGGCTTTTCTATGGCTACACCTTC. This chain uses TRBV6-5 with TRBJ1-2; 8 nucleotides agree with TRBD1. After removal of 0 bases from V and 4 bases from J, the junction contained 7 bases not matched to a gene. Germline-derived CDR1 and CDR2 are MNHEY and SVGAGI. CDR3 length equals 16 residues.

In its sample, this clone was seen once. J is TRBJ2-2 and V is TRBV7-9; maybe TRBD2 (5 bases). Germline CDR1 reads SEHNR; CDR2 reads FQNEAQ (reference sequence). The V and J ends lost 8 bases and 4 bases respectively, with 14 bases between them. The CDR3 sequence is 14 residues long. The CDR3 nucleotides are TGTGCCAGCCCAGGAGTACTAGTCACCGGGGAGCTGTTTTTT. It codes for CASPGVLVTGELFF.

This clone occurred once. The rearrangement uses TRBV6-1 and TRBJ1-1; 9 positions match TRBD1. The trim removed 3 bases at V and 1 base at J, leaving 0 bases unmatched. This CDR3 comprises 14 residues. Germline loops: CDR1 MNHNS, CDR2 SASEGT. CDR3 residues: CASSEGQGNTEAFF. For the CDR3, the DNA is TGTGCCAGCAGTGAGGGACAGGGGAACACTGAAGCTTTCTTT.

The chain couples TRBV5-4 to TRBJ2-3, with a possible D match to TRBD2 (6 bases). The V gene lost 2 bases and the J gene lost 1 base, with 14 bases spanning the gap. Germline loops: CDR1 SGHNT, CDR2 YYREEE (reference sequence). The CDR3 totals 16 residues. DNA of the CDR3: TGTGCCAGCAGCTTTTCACGTTCGGGAGGCACAGATACGCAGTATTTT. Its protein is CASSFSRSGGTDTQYF.

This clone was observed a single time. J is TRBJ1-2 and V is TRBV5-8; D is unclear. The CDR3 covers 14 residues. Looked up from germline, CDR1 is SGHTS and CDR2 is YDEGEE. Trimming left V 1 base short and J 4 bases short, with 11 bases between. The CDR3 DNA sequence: TGTGCCAGCAGCTTGCCCTCCGCCAGCTATGGCTACACCTTC. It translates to CASSLPSASYGYTF.

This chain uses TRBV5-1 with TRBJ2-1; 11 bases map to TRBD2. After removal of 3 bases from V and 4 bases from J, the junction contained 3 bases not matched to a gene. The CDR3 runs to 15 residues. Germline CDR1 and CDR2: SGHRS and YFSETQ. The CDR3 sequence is CASSWGTSGYNEQFF. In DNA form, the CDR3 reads TGCGCCAGCAGCTGGGGGACTAGCGGTTACAATGAGCAGTTCTTC. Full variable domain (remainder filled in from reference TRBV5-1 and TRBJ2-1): KAGVTQTPRYLIKTRGQQVTLSCSPISGHRSVSWYQQTPGQGLQFLFEYFSETQRNKGNFPGRFSGRQFSNSRSEMNVSTLELGDSALYLCASSWGTSGYNEQFFGPGTRLTVL.

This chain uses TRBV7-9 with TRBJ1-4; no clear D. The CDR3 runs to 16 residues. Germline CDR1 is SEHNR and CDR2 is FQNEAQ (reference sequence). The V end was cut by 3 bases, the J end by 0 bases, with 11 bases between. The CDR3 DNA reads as TGTGCCAGCAGCTTGTCACAGCTAACAACTAATGAAAAACTGTTTTTT. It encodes CASSLSQLTTNEKLFF.

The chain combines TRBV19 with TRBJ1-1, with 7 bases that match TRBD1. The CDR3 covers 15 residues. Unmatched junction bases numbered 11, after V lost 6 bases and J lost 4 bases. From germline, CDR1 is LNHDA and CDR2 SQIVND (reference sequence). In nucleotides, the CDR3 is TGTGCCAGTAGCCCGAGACAGGGTTGGGTCACTGAAGCTTTCTTT. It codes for CASSPRQGWVTEAFF.

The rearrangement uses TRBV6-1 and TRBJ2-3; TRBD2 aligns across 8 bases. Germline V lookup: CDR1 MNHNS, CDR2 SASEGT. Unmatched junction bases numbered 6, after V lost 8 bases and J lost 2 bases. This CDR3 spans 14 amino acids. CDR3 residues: CASGGLADTDTQYF. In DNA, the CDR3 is TGTGCCAGCGGTGGACTAGCAGACACAGATACGCAGTATTTT.

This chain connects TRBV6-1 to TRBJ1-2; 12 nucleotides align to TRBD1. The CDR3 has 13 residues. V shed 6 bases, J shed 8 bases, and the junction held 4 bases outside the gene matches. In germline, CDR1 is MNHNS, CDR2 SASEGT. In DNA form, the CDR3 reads TGTGCCAGCAGGGGGACAGGGGGCCTCGGCTACACCTTC. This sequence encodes CASRGTGGLGYTF.

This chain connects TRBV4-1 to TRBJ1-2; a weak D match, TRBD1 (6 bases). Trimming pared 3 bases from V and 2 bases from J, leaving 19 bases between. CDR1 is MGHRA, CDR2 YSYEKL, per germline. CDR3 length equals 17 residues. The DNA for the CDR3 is TGCGCCAGCAGCCAGGCCCTTACTGAGGGGGGGAACTATGGCTACACCTTC. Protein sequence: CASSQALTEGGNYGYTF.

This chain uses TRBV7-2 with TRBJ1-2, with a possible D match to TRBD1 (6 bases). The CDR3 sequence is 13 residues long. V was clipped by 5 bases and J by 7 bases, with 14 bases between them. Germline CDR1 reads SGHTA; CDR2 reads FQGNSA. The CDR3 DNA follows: TGTGCCAGCAGCCCCGGACAGAATTCTGGCTACACCTTC. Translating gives CASSPGQNSGYTF. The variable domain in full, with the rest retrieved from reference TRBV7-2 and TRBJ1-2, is GAGVSQSPSNKVTEKGKDVELRCDPISGHTALYWYRQSLGQGLEFLIYFQGNSAPDKSGLPSDRFSAERTGGSVSTLTIQRTQQEDSAVYLCASSPGQNSGYTFGSGTRLTVV.

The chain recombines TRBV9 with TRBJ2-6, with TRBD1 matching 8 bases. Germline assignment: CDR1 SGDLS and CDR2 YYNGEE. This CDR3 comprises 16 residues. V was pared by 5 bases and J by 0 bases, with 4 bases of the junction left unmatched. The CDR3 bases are TGTGCCAGCAGTGGACAGGGAAACTCTGGGGCCAACGTCCTGACTTTC. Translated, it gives CASSGQGNSGANVLTF.

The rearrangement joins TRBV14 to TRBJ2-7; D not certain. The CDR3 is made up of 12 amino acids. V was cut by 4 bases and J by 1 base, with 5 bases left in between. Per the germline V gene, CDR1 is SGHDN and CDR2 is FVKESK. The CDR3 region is CASSLESYEQYF. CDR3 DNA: TGTGCCAGCAGCCTGGAGTCCTACGAGCAGTACTTC.

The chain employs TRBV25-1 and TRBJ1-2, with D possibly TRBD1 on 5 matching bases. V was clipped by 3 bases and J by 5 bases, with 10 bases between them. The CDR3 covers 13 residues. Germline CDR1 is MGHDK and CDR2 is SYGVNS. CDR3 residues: CASSDTGLYGYTF. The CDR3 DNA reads TGTGCCAGCAGTGACACAGGTCTTTATGGCTACACCTTC.

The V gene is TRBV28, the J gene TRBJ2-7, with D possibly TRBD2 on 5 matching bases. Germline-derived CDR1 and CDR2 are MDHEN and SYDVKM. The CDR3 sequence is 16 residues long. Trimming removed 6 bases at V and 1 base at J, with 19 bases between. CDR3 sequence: CASSILAMVGSYEQYF. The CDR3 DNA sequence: TGTGCCAGCAGCATTTTAGCGATGGTCGGATCCTACGAGCAGTACTTC.

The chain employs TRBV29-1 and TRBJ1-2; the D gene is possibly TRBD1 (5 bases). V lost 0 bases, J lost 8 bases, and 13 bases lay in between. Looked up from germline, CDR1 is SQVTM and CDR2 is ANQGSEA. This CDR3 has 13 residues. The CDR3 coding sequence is TGCAGCGTTGAAGACCAGGGTGTCGTCGGCTACACCTTC. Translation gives CSVEDQGVVGYTF. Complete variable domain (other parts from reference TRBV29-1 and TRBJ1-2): SAVISQKPSRDICQRGTSLTIQCQVDSQVTMMFWYRQQPGQSLTLIATANQGSEATYESGFVIDKFPISRPNLTFSTLTVSNMSPEDSSIYLCSVEDQGVVGYTFGSGTRLTVV.

The CDR3 spells CASRGTGSDTQYF. The CDR3 DNA sequence: TGTGCCAGCAGAGGGACAGGGTCAGATACGCAGTATTTT. This chain uses TRBV6-5 with TRBJ2-3; 9 nucleotides align to TRBD1. The CDR3 has 13 residues. Trimming at V came to 6 bases and at J to 4 bases, leaving 2 bases not matched to a gene. Germline V gene data show CDR1 as MNHEY and CDR2 as SVGAGI.

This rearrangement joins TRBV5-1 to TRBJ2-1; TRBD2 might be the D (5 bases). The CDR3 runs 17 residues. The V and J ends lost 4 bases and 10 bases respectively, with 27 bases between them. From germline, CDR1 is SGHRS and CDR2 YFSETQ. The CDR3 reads CASSPPASNSIRVEQFF. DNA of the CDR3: TGCGCCAGCAGCCCCCCGGCTAGCAATAGTATCCGCGTAGAGCAGTTCTTC.

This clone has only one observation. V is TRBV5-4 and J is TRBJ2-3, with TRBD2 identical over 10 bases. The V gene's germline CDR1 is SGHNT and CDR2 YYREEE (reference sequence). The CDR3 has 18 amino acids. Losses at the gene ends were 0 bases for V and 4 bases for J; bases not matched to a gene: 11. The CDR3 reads CASSLDSLAGGLADTQYF. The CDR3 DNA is TGTGCCAGCAGCTTGGATTCTTTAGCGGGAGGTCTCGCAGATACGCAGTATTTT.